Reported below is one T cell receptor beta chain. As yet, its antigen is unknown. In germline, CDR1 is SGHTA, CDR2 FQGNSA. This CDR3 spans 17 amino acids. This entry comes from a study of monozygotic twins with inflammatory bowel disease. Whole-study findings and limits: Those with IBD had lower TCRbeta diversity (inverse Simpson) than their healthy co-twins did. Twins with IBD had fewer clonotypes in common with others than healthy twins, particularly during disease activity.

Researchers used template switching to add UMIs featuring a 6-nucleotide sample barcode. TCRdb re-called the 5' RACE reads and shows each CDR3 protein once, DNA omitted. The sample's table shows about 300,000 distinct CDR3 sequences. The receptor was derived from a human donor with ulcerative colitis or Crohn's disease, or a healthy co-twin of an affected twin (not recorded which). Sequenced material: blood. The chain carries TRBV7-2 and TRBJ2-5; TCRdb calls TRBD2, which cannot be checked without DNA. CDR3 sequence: CASSLAQKGRGQETQYF.